Listed here are 8 T cell receptor beta chains from one sample, sequenced in a study of long-term antiretroviral therapy in people with HIV (dated 2022 in TCRdb). The immunoSEQ hsTCRB v3.0 assay was used at survey level resolution to sequence the TRB variable region. TCRdb's version of the immuneACCESS table is confined to in-frame rearrangements and falls short of the full clone set. An unresolved V gene accounts for under half of the shortfall where checked; the remainder is of unknown origin. This sample holds about 26,000 clones; about 81% were observed only once. The ten largest clones capture 12% to 15% of the sample. Source: unsorted PBMCs, taken 2.9 years after starting antiretroviral therapy. Receptor source: a man aged 45-65 years with HIV.

The chain carries TRBV6-5 and TRBJ2-7; D perhaps matches TRBD2 (6 bases). Germline CDR1 MNHEY, CDR2 SVGAGI. This CDR3 contains 14 residues. V lost 3 bases, J lost 3 bases, and 12 bases lay in between. CDR3 sequence: CASSYISGGYEQYF. The CDR3 region has the DNA TGTGCCAGCAGTTATATCTCCGGGGGCTACGAGCAGTACTTC.

The table lists this clone with a few counts. The chain carries TRBV18 and TRBJ1-2, with TRBD1 as a possible D gene (6 bases). CDR3 length: 15 residues. In germline, CDR1 is KGHSH, CDR2 LQKENI. Trimming pared 3 bases from V and 4 bases from J, leaving 15 bases between. The DNA of the CDR3 is TGTGCCAGCTCACCGCTCGACAGGACCAGCTATGGCTACACCTTC. Its protein product is CASSPLDRTSYGYTF.

The rearrangement uses TRBV9 and TRBJ2-1; perhaps TRBD2 as D (5 bases). The V gene's germline CDR1 is SGDLS and CDR2 YYNGEE. The CDR3 runs to 15 residues. Trimming pared 0 bases from V and 6 bases from J, leaving 13 bases between. CDR3 sequence (DNA): TGTGCCAGCAGCGTAGACCTAGCAGACGCCAATGAGCAGTTCTTC. As protein: CASSVDLADANEQFF. Based on the CDR3 plus reference TRBV9 and TRBJ2-1, the full variable domain is DSGVTQTPKHLITATGQRVTLRCSPRSGDLSVYWYQQSLDQGLQFLIQYYNGEERAKGNILERFSAQQFPDLHSELNLSSLELGDSALYFCASSVDLADANEQFFGPGTRLTVL.

The gene calls are TRBV28 and TRBJ1-6, with D maybe TRBD1 (6 bases). Per the germline V gene, CDR1 is MDHEN and CDR2 is SYDVKM. The CDR3 spans 15 residues. Trimming took off 3 bases at V and 4 bases at J, with 10 bases between the two ends. The CDR3 reads CASSFGQMYNSPLHF. For the CDR3, the DNA is TGTGCCAGCAGTTTTGGACAGATGTATAATTCACCCCTCCACTTT.

This clone was observed a single time. The chain employs TRBV7-9 and TRBJ1-3; a weak D match, TRBD1 (5 bases). With 4 bases removed from V and 8 bases from J, the gap between germline ends came to 15 bases. Germline loops: CDR1 SEHNR, CDR2 FQNEAQ (reference sequence). The CDR3 has 14 amino acids. The CDR3 is CASSYPGTGHTIYF. Here the CDR3 DNA reads TGTGCCAGCAGCTACCCAGGGACGGGCCACACCATATATTTT.

V and J are TRBV7-3 and TRBJ2-1; 9 positions match TRBD1. The V gene's germline CDR1 is SGHTA and CDR2 FQGTGA. V gave up 0 bases and J gave up 8 bases; unmatched junction bases: 11. The CDR3 runs to 17 residues. The DNA of the CDR3 is TGTGCCAGCAGCTTAACGTTGGGCGGGACAGGGCTCGATGAGCAGTTCTTC. This sequence encodes CASSLTLGGTGLDEQFF.

The J gene is TRBJ2-5, the V gene TRBV9; TRBD1 matches at 10 bases. The germline gives CDR1 SGDLS, CDR2 YYNGEE. This CDR3 has 16 amino acids. Germline trimming cut 5 bases from V and 3 bases from J; bases unmatched to any gene: 10. The CDR3 is CASSPPGQGSKETQYF. CDR3 in DNA: TGTGCCAGCAGTCCTCCGGGACAGGGGTCCAAAGAGACCCAGTACTTC.

The chain is built from TRBV7-3 and TRBJ2-3; the match to TRBD2 covers 10 bases. CDR1 SGHTA and CDR2 FQGTGA come from the germline V gene. The length of the CDR3 is 18 residues. Losses at the gene ends were 2 bases for V and 3 bases for J; bases not matched to a gene: 11. CDR3 coding DNA: TGTGCCAGCAGCTTAGTAGCGGGGGGTTCCTTTGGTACAGATACGCAGTATTTT. Amino acids: CASSLVAGGSFGTDTQYF.